The source of this T cell receptor beta chain is a study of blood T cell repertoires in COVID-19. This CDR3 region has 13 residues. Germline V gives CDR1 LGHDT, CDR2 YNNKEL (reference sequence). V gave up 6 bases and J gave up 5 bases, with 13 bases separating them. The table came from immunoSEQ multiplex PCR; TCRdb's copy has only in-frame clones and leaves some out. The table records about 120,000 clones, around 91% of them present only once. Sequenced input: peripheral blood. This rearrangement joins TRBV3-1 (or the pseudogene TRBV3-2) to TRBJ1-1; tentatively, D is TRBD1 (6 bases). This TCR was sampled from a man in his 70s with active or convalescent COVID-19. The CDR3 sequence is CASRRTDSTEAFF. The CDR3 bases are TGTGCCAGCAGACGGACAGATTCGACTGAAGCTTTCTTT.